The 13 T cell receptor beta chains given below trace back to one sample, sequenced in a study of blood T cell repertoires in COVID-19. The assay was immunoSEQ multiplex PCR, and TCRdb's table has in-frame clones only and misses some. The profile shows about 200,000 clones, about 85% of them singletons. Sequenced sample: PBMCs or T cells enriched from blood (not recorded which). The source is a woman aged 25 to 39 who had recovered from COVID-19.

The chain is built from TRBV28 and TRBJ1-1, with D hard to call. Germline CDR1 MDHEN, CDR2 SYDVKM. V was trimmed by 5 bases and J by 4 bases, leaving 14 bases between them. The CDR3 sequence is 14 residues long. Here the CDR3 reads CASSPPGVGTEAFF. The CDR3 region has the DNA TGTGCCAGCAGTCCGCCCGGGGTGGGCACTGAAGCTTTCTTT.

The chain is built from TRBV28 and TRBJ1-1; unclear D gene. Trimming removed 8 bases from V and 4 bases from J, with 8 bases in between. CDR3 length: 11 amino acids. CDR1 and CDR2 from the germline V gene are MDHEN and SYDVKM. CDR3 in DNA: TGTGCCAGCCAGAGGATCACTGAAGCTTTCTTT. This encodes CASQRITEAFF.

The chain recombines TRBV7-9 with TRBJ1-2; D ambiguous. The V end was cut by 11 bases, the J end by 12 bases, with 10 bases between. The CDR3 extends over 8 amino acids. The V gene's germline CDR1 is SEHNR and CDR2 FQNEAQ (reference sequence). The CDR3 here is CAAGEDTF. The CDR3 nucleotides are TGTGCCGCGGGTGAGGACACCTTC.

This chain uses TRBV5-1 with TRBJ1-2; 8 bases are shared with TRBD1. The CDR3 covers 15 residues. Germline CDR1 SGHRS, CDR2 YFSETQ. J was trimmed by 2 bases and V by 4 bases; bases with no gene match: 7. In DNA form, the CDR3 reads TGCGCCAGCAGCGACAGACAGGGGAGGAACTATGGCTACACCTTC. As protein: CASSDRQGRNYGYTF.

The J gene is TRBJ2-1, the V gene TRBV30; 7 bases are shared with TRBD2. The V gene's germline CDR1 is GTSNPN and CDR2 SVGIG (reference sequence). V shed 3 bases and J 5 bases; nucleotides not matched to a gene: 4. CDR3 length: 13 amino acids. CDR3 nucleotide sequence: TGTGCCTGGAGCACGGGACTACACAATGAGCAGTTCTTC. Its translation: CAWSTGLHNEQFF.

The rearrangement uses TRBV12-3 or TRBV12-4 and TRBJ1-1; D is undetermined. Trimming cost V 6 bases and J 4 bases, with 12 bases left between them. The CDR3 is 13 amino acids. CDR3 nucleotides: TGTGCCAGCAGCAACGTTCCGGGCACTGAAGCTTTCTTT. This encodes CASSNVPGTEAFF.

The chain carries TRBV27 and TRBJ1-6; D gene unclear. Trimming removed 2 bases from V and 6 bases from J, with 14 bases in between. The germline CDR1 and CDR2 sequences are MNHEY and SMNVEV (reference sequence). The CDR3 extends over 16 amino acids. The CDR3 spells CASSLLTRGSNSPLHF. In DNA form, the CDR3 reads TGTGCCAGCAGTTTACTAACCCGCGGAAGTAATTCACCCCTCCACTTT.

The genes are TRBV18 and TRBJ1-1; D is uncertain. Trimming shortened V by 0 bases and J by 0 bases, and 8 bases separated the two germline ends. Germline CDR1 and CDR2: KGHSH and LQKENI. The CDR3 has 15 amino acids. The CDR3 protein is CASSPPYGLNTEAFF. CDR3 in DNA: TGTGCCAGCTCACCACCGTATGGGCTGAACACTGAAGCTTTCTTT.

The CDR3 DNA sequence: TGTGCCACCAGTGATTCACGACAGGGGGCAATTTCCTACGAGCAGTACTTC. Its protein product is CATSDSRQGAISYEQYF. The genes are TRBV24-1 and TRBJ2-7; 10 bases align to TRBD1. Germline CDR1 and CDR2: KGHDR and SFDVKD. The V gene end was trimmed by 2 bases and the J gene end by 1 base; junction bases not matched to a gene: 7. This CDR3 spans 17 amino acids.

This clone was counted only a few times. The chain joins TRBV19 to TRBJ2-7, with D unresolved. This CDR3 has 15 residues. Germline CDR1 and CDR2: LNHDA and SQIVND (reference sequence). V was pared by 6 bases and J by 5 bases, with 20 bases between. This CDR3 reads CASSQREASENEQYF. In DNA form, the CDR3 reads TGTGCCAGTAGCCAACGAGAGGCTAGTGAGAACGAGCAGTACTTC.

This clone occurred once. The rearrangement uses TRBV7-2 and TRBJ1-5; D call uncertain. The CDR3 runs to 13 residues. Trimming shortened V by 1 base and J by 6 bases, and 7 bases separated the two germline ends. Per germline, CDR1 SGHTA and CDR2 FQGNSA. CDR3 protein: CASSLGYGQPQHF. CDR3 in DNA: TGTGCCAGCAGCTTAGGTTACGGTCAGCCCCAGCATTTT.

The chain is built from TRBV18 and TRBJ2-1; 8 bases are a match to TRBD2. CDR1 KGHSH and CDR2 LQKENI come from the germline V gene. The V gene end was trimmed by 0 bases and the J gene end by 0 bases; junction bases not matched to a gene: 1. The CDR3 spans 16 residues. CDR3 residues: CASSPPSGISYNEQFF. The CDR3 bases are TGTGCCAGCTCACCACCTAGCGGGATCTCCTACAATGAGCAGTTCTTC.

This chain links TRBV2 with TRBJ1-2, with 7 bases identical to TRBD1. The CDR3 covers 14 residues. The V gene end was trimmed by 6 bases and the J gene end by 8 bases; junction bases not matched to a gene: 12. The germline CDR1 and CDR2 sequences are SNHLY and FYNNEI. The CDR3 bases are TGTGCCAGCAGGGACAGACAGGGAGTAAGCGGCTACACCTTC. The encoded protein is CASRDRQGVSGYTF.